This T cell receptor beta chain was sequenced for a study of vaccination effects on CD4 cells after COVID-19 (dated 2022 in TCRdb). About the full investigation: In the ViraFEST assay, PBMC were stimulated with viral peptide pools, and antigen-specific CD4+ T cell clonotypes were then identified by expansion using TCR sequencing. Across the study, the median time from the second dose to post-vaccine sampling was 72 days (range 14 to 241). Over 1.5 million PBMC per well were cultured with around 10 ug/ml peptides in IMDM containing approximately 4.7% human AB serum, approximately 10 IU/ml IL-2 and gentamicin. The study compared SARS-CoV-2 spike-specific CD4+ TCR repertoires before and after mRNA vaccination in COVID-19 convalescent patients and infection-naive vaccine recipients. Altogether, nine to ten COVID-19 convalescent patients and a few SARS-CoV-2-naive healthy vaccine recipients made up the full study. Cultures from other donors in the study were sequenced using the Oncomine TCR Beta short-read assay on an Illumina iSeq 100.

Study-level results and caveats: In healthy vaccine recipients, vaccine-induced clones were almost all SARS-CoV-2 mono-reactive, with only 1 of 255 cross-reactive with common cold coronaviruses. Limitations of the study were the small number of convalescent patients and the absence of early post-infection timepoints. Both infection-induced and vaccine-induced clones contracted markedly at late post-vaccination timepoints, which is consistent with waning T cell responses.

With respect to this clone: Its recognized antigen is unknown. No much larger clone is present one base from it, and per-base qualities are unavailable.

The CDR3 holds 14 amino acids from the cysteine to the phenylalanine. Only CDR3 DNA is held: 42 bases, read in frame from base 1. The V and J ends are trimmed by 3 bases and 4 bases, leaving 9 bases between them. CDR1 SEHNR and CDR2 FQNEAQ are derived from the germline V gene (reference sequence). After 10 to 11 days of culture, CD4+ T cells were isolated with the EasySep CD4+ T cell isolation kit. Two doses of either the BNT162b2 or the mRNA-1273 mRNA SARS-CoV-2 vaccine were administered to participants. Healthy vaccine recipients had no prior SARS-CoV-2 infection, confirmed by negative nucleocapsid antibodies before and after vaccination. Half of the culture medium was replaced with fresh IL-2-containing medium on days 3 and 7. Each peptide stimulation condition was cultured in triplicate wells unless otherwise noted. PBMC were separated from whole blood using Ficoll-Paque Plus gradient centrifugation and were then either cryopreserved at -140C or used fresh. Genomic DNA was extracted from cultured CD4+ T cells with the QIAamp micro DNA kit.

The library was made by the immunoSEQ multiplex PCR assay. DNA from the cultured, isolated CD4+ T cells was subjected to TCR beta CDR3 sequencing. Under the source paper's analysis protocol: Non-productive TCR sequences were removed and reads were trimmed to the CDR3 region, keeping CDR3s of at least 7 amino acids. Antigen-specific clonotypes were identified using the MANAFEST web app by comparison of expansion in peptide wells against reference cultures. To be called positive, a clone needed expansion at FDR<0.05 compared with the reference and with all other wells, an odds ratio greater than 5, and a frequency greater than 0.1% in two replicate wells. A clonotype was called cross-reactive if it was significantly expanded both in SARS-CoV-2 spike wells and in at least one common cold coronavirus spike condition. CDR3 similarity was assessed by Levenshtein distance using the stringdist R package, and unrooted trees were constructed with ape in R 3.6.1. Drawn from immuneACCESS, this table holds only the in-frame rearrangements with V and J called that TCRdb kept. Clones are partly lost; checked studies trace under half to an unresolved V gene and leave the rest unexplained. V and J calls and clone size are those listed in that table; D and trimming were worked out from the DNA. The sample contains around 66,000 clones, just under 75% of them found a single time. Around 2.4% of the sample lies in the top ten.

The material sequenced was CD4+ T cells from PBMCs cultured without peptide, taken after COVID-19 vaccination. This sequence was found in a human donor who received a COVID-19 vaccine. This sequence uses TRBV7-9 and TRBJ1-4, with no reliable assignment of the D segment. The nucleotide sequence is TGTGCCAGCAGCTTGGGAGAACTTAATGAAAAACTGTTTTTT. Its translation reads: CASSLGELNEKLFF.